This entry describes one T cell receptor beta chain. After extraction with the RNeasy kit, roughly 0.5 to 1 ug of the RNA was reverse transcribed using random hexamers. The immunoSEQ assay covered 54 Vbeta and 13 Jbeta segments for CDR3. Each CDR3 protein is one row after TCRdb ran MiXCR on the immunoSEQ multiplex PCR reads. Of about 200,000 distinct CDR3 sequences detected, 85% to 95% appear once; the ten largest clones hold roughly 0.1%. The data are from a study of CD8 T cells in Susac syndrome. Trimming took 7 bases from V and 7 from J, leaving 14 bases between them. The CDR3 runs 13 residues. Germline assignment: CDR1 MDHEN and CDR2 SYDVKM. High-throughput TCR beta sequencing covered peripheral CD8+ and CD4+ T cells. Healthy donors acted as controls, with matching for age and sex. Negative isolation yielded the CD8+ and CD4+ T cells, while FACS enriched the TEMRA cells.

The sequenced sample was CD4+ T cells from PBMCs. This TCR came from a human donor in good health. The chain links TRBV28 to TRBJ2-1; D is undetermined. CDR3 bases: TGTGCCAGCACCTTTCCTAAAGGGAATGAGCAGTTCTTC. The encoded protein is CASTFPKGNEQFF.